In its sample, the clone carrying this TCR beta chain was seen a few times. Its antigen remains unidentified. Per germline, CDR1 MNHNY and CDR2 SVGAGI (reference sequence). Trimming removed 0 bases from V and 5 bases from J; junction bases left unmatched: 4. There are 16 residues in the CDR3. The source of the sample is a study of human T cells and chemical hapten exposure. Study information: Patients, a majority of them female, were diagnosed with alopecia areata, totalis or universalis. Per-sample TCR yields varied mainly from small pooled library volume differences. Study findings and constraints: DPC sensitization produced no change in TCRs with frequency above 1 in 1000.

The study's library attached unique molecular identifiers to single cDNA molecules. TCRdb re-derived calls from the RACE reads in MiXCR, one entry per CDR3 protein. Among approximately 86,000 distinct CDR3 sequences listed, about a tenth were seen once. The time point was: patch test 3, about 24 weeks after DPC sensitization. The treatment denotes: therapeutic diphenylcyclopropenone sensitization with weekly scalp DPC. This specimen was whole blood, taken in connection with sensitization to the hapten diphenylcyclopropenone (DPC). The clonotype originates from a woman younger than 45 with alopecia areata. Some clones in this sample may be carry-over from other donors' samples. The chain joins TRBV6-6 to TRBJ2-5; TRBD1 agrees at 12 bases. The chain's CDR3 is CASSYSGTGGRETQYF. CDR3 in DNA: TGTGCCAGCAGTTACTCCGGGACAGGGGGCCGCGAGACCCAGTACTTC.